This T cell receptor (beta chain) was retrieved from a study of metastatic and nonmetastatic thyroid tumors. TCRdb re-called the PCR reads through MiXCR. The sample includes roughly 89,000 clones, 9.5% to 15% of them seen just once. All patients were treatment-naive before thyroid surgery. At least ten counts were recorded for this clone. Sample: tumor tissue. This clonotype was sampled from a female donor with papillary thyroid cancer or a benign thyroid nodule (not recorded which). Some clones in this sample may be carry-over from other donors' samples.

CDR3 sequence: CASSAQGTGELFF. In DNA, the CDR3 is TGTGCCAGCAGCGCGCAGGGTACCGGGGAGCTGTTTTTT. This chain uses TRBV9 with TRBJ2-2; maybe TRBD1 (5 bases). Germline V gene sequence: CDR1 SGDLS, CDR2 YYNGEE. The germline V and J ends were trimmed by 3 bases and 5 bases, with 8 bases remaining between them. The CDR3 covers 13 residues.